This TCR beta chain is drawn from a study of blood T cells in healthy people across ages. Study at large: About one barcoded beta molecule per two T cells was the capture yield of template switching.

PCR was performed a second time for about 7 to 12 cycles using a sample-barcoded 5' primer and a J-beta primer mix. TCRdb reprocessed the 5' RACE reads via MiXCR and lists one record per CDR3 protein. The sample yields about 1 million distinct CDR3 sequences, under 55% seen once. CDR1 and CDR2 (germline): MNHEY, SMNVEV (reference sequence). V lost 5 bases and J lost 5; bases outside the gene matches: 21. This CDR3 has 19 amino acids. Sequenced material: blood. The source is a woman in her sixties or seventies in good health. The chain joins TRBV27 to TRBJ2-1; 7 bases map to TRBD1. This chain's CDR3 is CASSLFKLTGEVTHNEQFF. The CDR3 DNA reads as TGTGCCAGCAGTCTCTTCAAACTTACAGGGGAAGTGACCCACAATGAGCAGTTCTTC.